This TCR beta chain is from a study of blood T cell repertoires in COVID-19. As handled by the study authors: Estimates of nucleated cell counts were drawn from the amplification of reference gene primers. The assay was immunoSEQ multiplex PCR, and TCRdb's table has in-frame clones only and misses some. Clone size and V and J calls were adopted from that table, with D and trimming inferred from the DNA. The data hold 60,000 to 70,000 clones, with roughly 80% observed a single time. This CDR3 has 15 amino acids. V trimming: 7 bases; J trimming: 8 bases; junction bases outside the gene matches: 9. Per germline, CDR1 SGHVS and CDR2 FQNEAQ. The table lists this clone with a few counts.

The sequencing sample was made of peripheral blood. The chain carries TRBV7-8 and TRBJ2-1; 12 nucleotides agree with TRBD1. The TCR sequence derives from a woman in her 70s with acute or convalescent COVID-19. CDR3 nucleotides: TGTGCCAGCAAGAACCGGGACAGGGGGCTCGATGAGCAGTTCTTC. Translation: CASKNRDRGLDEQFF.